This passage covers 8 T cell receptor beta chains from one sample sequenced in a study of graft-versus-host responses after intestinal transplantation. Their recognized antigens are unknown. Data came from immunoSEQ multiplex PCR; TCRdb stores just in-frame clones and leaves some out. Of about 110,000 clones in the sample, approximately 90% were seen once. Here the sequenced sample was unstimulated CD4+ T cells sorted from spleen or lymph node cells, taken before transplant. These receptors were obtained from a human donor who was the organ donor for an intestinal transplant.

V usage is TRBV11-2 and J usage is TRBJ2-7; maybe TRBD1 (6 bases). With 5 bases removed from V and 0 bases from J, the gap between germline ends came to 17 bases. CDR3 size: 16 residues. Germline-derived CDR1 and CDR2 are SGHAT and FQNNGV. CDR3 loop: CASSNLQGRLSYEQYF. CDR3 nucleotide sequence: TGTGCCAGCAGCAACCTACAGGGTAGGCTCTCCTACGAGCAGTACTTC.

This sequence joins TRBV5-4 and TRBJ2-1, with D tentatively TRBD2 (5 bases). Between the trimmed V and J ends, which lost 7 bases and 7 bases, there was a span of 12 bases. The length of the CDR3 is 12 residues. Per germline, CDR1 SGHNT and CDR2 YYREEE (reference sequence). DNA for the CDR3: TGTGCCAGCCGCCGGGATCTGAATGAGCAGTTCTTC. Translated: CASRRDLNEQFF.

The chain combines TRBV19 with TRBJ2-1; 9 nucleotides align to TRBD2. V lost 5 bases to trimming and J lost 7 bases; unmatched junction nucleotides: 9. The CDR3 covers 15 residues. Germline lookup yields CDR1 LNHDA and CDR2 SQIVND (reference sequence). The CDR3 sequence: CASSPRSGGWNEQFF. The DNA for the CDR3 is TGTGCCAGTAGTCCCCGGAGCGGGGGGTGGAATGAGCAGTTCTTC.

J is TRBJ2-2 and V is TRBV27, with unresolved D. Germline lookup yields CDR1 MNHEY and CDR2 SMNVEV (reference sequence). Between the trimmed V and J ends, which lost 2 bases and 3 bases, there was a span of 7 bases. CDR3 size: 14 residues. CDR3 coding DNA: TGTGCCAGCAGTTTAAGAGTTTACACCGGGGAGCTGTTTTTT. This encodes CASSLRVYTGELFF.

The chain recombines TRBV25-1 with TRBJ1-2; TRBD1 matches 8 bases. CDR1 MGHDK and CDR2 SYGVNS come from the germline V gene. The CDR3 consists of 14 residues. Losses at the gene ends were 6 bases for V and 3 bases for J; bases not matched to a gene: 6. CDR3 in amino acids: CASSPPGGDYGYTF. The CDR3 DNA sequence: TGTGCCAGCAGCCCCCCAGGGGGCGACTATGGCTACACCTTC.

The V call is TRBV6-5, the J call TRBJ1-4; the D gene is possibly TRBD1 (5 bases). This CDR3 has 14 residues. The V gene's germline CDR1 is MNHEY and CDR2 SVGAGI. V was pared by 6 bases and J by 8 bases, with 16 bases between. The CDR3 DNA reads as TGTGCCAGCAGCCGGGGCAGGGATGGAGAAAAACTGTTTTTT. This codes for CASSRGRDGEKLFF.

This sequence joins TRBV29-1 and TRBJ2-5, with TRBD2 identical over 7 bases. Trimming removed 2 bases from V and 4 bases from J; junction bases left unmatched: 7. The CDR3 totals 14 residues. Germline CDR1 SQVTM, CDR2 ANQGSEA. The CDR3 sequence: CSVEIATSRETQYF. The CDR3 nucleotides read TGCAGCGTTGAAATTGCGACTAGCCGAGAGACCCAGTACTTC.

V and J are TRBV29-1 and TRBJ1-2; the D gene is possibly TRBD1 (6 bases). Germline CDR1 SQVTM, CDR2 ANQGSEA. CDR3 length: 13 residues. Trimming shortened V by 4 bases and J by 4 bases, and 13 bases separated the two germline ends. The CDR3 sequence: CSVAIGGPYGYTF. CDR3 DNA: TGCAGCGTTGCGATAGGGGGGCCCTATGGCTACACCTTC.